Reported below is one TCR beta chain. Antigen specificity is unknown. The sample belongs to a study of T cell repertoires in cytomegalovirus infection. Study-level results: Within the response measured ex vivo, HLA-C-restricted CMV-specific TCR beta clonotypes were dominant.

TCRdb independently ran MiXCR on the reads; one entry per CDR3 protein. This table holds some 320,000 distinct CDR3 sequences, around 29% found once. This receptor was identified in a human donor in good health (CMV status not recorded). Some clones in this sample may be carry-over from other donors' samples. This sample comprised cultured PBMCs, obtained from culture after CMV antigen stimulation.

CDR3: CSVYRGQETQYF. In DNA, the CDR3 is TGCAGTGTTTACCGGGGTCAAGAGACCCAGTACTTC. J is TRBJ2-5 and V is TRBV20-1, with a possible D match to TRBD2 (5 bases). The germline gives CDR1 DFQATT, CDR2 SNEGSKA (reference sequence). This CDR3 has 12 residues. V lost 7 bases and J lost 2, with 11 bases in between.